The rows below give T cell receptor beta chains drawn from one sample of a study of CD8 T cells in ankylosing spondylitis. Using its own MiXCR run on the 5' RACE reads, TCRdb lists one record per CDR3 protein. The table records about 220,000 distinct CDR3 sequences, around 19% of them present only once. The source material was blood, either unsorted or a sorted T cell fraction (not recorded which). These receptors were taken from a male donor with ankylosing spondylitis. CDR3s include the opening cysteine and the closing phenylalanine or tryptophan. A D gene is named only where the DNA matches it firmly. Rows give clone size only sometimes, using once, few, many, or a class for an expanded clone.

TRBV9	NA	TRBJ2-7	NA	TGTGCCAGCAGCGCCGAGGGGCAGAGCTTTTACGAGCAGTACTTC	CASSAEGQSFYEQYF
TRBV11-1	few	TRBJ2-3	NA	TGTGCCAGCAGCTTTAGCGAGTTATATGGTTTGTTCGGAGATACGCAGTATTTT	CASSFSELYGLFGDTQYF
TRBV12-3/TRBV12-4	NA	TRBJ2-7	NA	TGTGCCAGCAGTTTAGGGCTCTCACCCTACGAGCAGTACTTC	CASSLGLSPYEQYF
TRBV7-8	many	TRBJ1-5	NA	TGTGCCAGCAGCTATAGTGGGCAGGACAACAATCAGCCCCAGCATTTT	CASSYSGQDNNQPQHF
TRBV7-8	few	TRBJ2-7	NA	TGTGCCAGCAGCTCCCTGGGGTTAGTGGGGGACCCCTACGAGCAGTACTTC	CASSSLGLVGDPYEQYF
TRBV12-3/TRBV12-4	many	TRBJ1-1	NA	TGTGCCAGCAGTTCGAACACTGAAGCTTTCTTT	CASSSNTEAFF
TRBV7-9	NA	TRBJ2-3	NA	TGCAGGGCAGATACGCAGTATTTT	CRADTQYF
TRBV10-2	NA	TRBJ1-1	NA	TGCGCCAGCAGTGAGTCGGGACGGCTGGGCACTGAAGCTTTCTTT	CASSESGRLGTEAFF
TRBV7-6	NA	TRBJ2-2	NA	TGTGCCAGCAGCTTCGACACAGGGCCCCGTCCCGGGGAGCTGTTTTTT	CASSFDTGPRPGELFF
TRBV27	few	TRBJ1-5	NA	TGTGCCAGCAGTTTTATCGGGGGCAATCAGCCCCAGCATTTT	CASSFIGGNQPQHF
TRBV7-3	few	TRBJ2-1	NA	TGTGCCAGCGGGGAGTTTCCGGGCGATGAGCAGTTCTTC	CASGEFPGDEQFF